This T cell receptor beta chain was identified during a study of T cells after yellow fever vaccination. Per the germline V gene, CDR1 is SEHNR and CDR2 is FQNEAQ (reference sequence). The CDR3 extends over 15 amino acids. V was trimmed by 1 base and J by 6 bases, leaving 16 bases between them. Study-wide points: Researchers cautioned that FACS-sorted repertoires could harbor abundant clonotypes contaminating from the bulk population. The CD4 compartment and the CD8 compartment contained a small share of clonotypes in common. A large majority of primary-vaccination clones showed up again after the booster (around 96% CD4, almost 90% CD8).

This clonotype was seen many times. Antigen unknown. By 5'RACE template switching, TCR cDNA was produced, with a universal primer site and UMIs added in the process. MiXCR, applied by TCRdb to the 5' RACE reads, yields one record per CDR3 protein. The top ten hold less than 20% of the sample, which has approximately 350,000 distinct CDR3 sequences, around a tenth seen once. Source: PBMCs, taken on the day of the first yellow fever vaccination. The clonotype was recovered from a man aged 18-30 years who received the YFV17D yellow fever vaccine. The chain uses TRBV7-9 and TRBJ2-7; tentatively, D is TRBD1 or TRBD2 (5 bases each). CDR3 in amino acids: CASSLVRGPLGEQYV. CDR3 coding DNA: TGTGCCAGCAGCTTAGTTAGGGGCCCACTAGGCGAGCAGTACGTC.